This TCR beta chain was found in a study of cytomegalovirus exposure and HLA in healthy donors. Study-wide background: A later analysis reported the 90 to 150 validation repertoires used the same platform as the approximately 700 first-cohort repertoires.

This clone was seen a single time. No antigen is known for it. Trimming at V came to 4 bases and at J to 7 bases, leaving 6 bases not matched to a gene. The length of the CDR3 is 15 residues. Germline values: CDR1 SGHAT, CDR2 FQDESV (reference sequence). Findings of the study overall: Published work reported that the classifier diagnosed cytomegalovirus status with high specificity and sensitivity. The finding came from a later analysis; first-cohort TCR clusters tended to co-occur in the roughly 120 validation repertoires.

Profiled with immunoSEQ multiplex PCR; TCRdb holds only in-frame clones, not every one. The table includes roughly 62,000 clones, about 93% detected once. The chain has TRBV11-1 and TRBJ2-1; the match to TRBD2 covers 11 bases. The clonotype originates from a man younger than 35 in good health and CMV-seronegative. The specimen sequenced was PBMCs. CDR3 protein: CASSSLAGAGNEQFF. The CDR3 DNA reads as TGTGCCAGCAGCTCACTAGCGGGAGCGGGAAATGAGCAGTTCTTC.